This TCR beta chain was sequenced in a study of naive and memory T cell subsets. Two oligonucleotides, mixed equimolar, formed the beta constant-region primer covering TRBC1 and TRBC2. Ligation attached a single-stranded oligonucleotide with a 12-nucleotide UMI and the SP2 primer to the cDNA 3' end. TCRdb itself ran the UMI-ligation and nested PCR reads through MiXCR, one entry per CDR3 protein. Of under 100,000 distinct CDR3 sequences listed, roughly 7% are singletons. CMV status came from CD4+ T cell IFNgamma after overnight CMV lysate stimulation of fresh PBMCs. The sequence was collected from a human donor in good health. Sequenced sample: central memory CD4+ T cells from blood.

CDR3 nucleotide sequence: TGTGCCAGCAGTCCCCAGCGGGAGTGGGACAAAAACATTCAGTACTTC. As protein: CASSPQREWDKNIQYF. The chain couples TRBV27 to TRBJ2-4; the match to TRBD2 covers 8 bases. The CDR3 length is 16 residues. The V segment lost 5 bases and the J segment 3 bases; nucleotides outside the gene matches: 9. The germline gives CDR1 MNHEY, CDR2 SMNVEV (reference sequence).